This T cell receptor beta chain emerged from a study of blood T cell repertoires in COVID-19 (dated by TCRdb to about 2020). The study in broad terms: Collaborator samples came from the United States, Italy and Spain and covered acute and convalescent phases of COVID-19. Nearly every sample came with metadata listing a de-identified subject ID, COVID-19 status, age in years and sex. Samples were obtained from the ongoing ImmuneRACE study (first 160 participants) and from 1,254 subjects provided by 6 global collaborators. The dataset comprised deeply sampled blood TCRbeta repertoires from subjects exposed to, actively infected with, or recovered from COVID-19. The repertoires were released in a freely available public database intended as a resource for research on the immune response to SARS-CoV-2. HLA class I and class II types, where available, came from metadata supplied by the sample provider rather than from assay-based typing. The material from the prospective study consisted of cDNA or gDNA derived from T cells, B-cell-depleted T cells, or PBMCs.

The collaborating institutions used their own protocols to collect whole blood in K2EDTA tubes. For TCRbeta analysis, collaborators shipped samples as frozen whole blood, isolated PBMCs, or DNA extracted from either of those sample types. The immunoSEQ Assay, a bias-controlled multiplex PCR, was used to amplify TCRbeta CDR3 regions from genomic DNA. As for the authors' bioinformatics: Within the assay, amplification of reference gene primers was used to estimate how many nucleated cells each sample contained. To quantify the absolute abundance of each unique TCRbeta CDR3 rearrangement, sequence reads were collapsed and filtered. For each sample, productive Simpson clonality was calculated as the square root of Simpson's diversity index across productive rearrangements. Not all clones reach the TCRdb copy of this immuneACCESS table, which keeps in-frame sequences only. Checked studies attribute under half of the gap to unresolved V genes and leave the rest unexplained. From that table come the V and J calls and clone size; the DNA was used to work out D and trimming. In this sample the table shows 200,000 to 250,000 clones, about 79% of which occur a single time. The biggest ten clones account for roughly 8.7% of the sample.

Summary of the overall study and its limitations: The amount of clinical and demographic metadata varied by source and participant and was provided uncurated.

This clone was seen just once. This receptor's antigen is unknown. No base-level quality is on record; no much larger clone is a single base apart. V loses 3 bases, J loses 8 bases, and the germline ends lie 7 bases apart. CDR1 and CDR2, per the germline V gene (reference sequence), are SEHNR and FQNEAQ. There are 11 amino acids in the CDR3, from cysteine to phenylalanine inclusive. The kept DNA is CDR3 alone, 33 bases in frame from the first base. This chain joins TRBV7-9 to TRBJ1-1; the D region possibly corresponds to TRBD1 (6 bases align). Material for sequencing was peripheral blood. The clonotype originates from a man aged 45 to 65 with active or convalescent COVID-19. The encoded CDR3 is CASSFGTEAFF. At the DNA level, the sequence is TGTGCCAGCAGCTTTGGGACAGAAGCTTTCTTT.